Listed here are 19 T cell receptor beta chains from one sample, sequenced in a study of somatic mutations in cytotoxic T cells in rheumatoid arthritis. Produced via immunoSEQ multiplex PCR; TCRdb's table is partial and in-frame only. The data hold just over 20,000 clones, with about four fifths observed a single time. Source material: CD8+ T cells sorted from blood. The receptors derive from an adult with rheumatoid arthritis.

The CDR3: CASKPGTSHTGELFF. Here the CDR3 DNA reads TGTGCCAGCAAGCCCGGGACTAGCCACACCGGGGAGCTGTTTTTT. J is TRBJ2-2 and V is TRBV27, with 9 nucleotides matching TRBD2. The germline V gene has CDR1 MNHEY and CDR2 SMNVEV (reference sequence). V shed 7 bases, J shed 3 bases, and the junction held 6 bases outside the gene matches. CDR3 length: 15 amino acids.

This rearrangement joins TRBV6-1 to TRBJ2-1; the D gene is possibly TRBD2 (5 bases). The V gene's germline CDR1 is MNHNS and CDR2 SASEGT. This CDR3 has 15 amino acids. Trimming removed 4 bases from V and 6 bases from J, with 16 bases in between. CDR3 amino acids: CASSVRTSGGNEQFF. In nucleotides, the CDR3 is TGTGCCAGCAGTGTTAGGACCAGCGGAGGCAATGAGCAGTTCTTC.

The rearrangement uses TRBV19 and TRBJ1-5, with 9 nucleotides matching TRBD1. The CDR3 has 16 residues. After removal of 6 bases from V and 1 base from J, the junction contained 7 bases not matched to a gene. Germline assignment: CDR1 LNHDA and CDR2 SQIVND (reference sequence). The CDR3, as DNA: TGTGCCAGTAGGAGCCAGGACAGGGGAAGCAATCAGCCCCAGCATTTT. It codes for CASRSQDRGSNQPQHF.

The V gene is TRBV5-4, the J gene TRBJ1-1; 12 positions match TRBD1. Per the germline V gene, CDR1 is SGHNT and CDR2 is YYREEE (reference sequence). The CDR3 is made up of 18 amino acids. The junction had 16 bases not matched to a gene; V was cut back by 5 bases and J by 5 bases. DNA for the CDR3: TGTGCCAGCAGTGCATTACACCGGGACAGGGGGCGAGGAACTGAAGCTTTCTTT. This codes for CASSALHRDRGRGTEAFF.

Only one count was recorded for this clone. The CDR3 reads CASSLGFQTYNEQFF. For the CDR3, the DNA is TGTGCCAGCAGCTTAGGGTTTCAAACCTACAATGAGCAGTTCTTC. The rearrangement joins TRBV13 to TRBJ2-1; no clear D gene. Germline V lookup: CDR1 PRHDT, CDR2 FYEKMQ (reference sequence). V lost 0 bases and J 2 bases, leaving 8 bases between the germline ends. There are 15 residues in the CDR3.

This chain connects TRBV19 to TRBJ2-7, with TRBD2 as a possible D gene (6 bases). CDR1 is LNHDA, CDR2 SQIVND, per germline (reference sequence). CDR3 length: 13 amino acids. V dropped 1 base and J dropped 4 bases, with 8 bases sitting between them. Here the CDR3 DNA reads TGTGCCAGTAGTATAGGACTAGGGTACGAGCAGTACTTC. Translating it yields CASSIGLGYEQYF.

This chain links TRBV10-3 with TRBJ1-4, with D perhaps TRBD1 (6 bases). CDR3 size: 15 residues. CDR1 and CDR2 (germline): ENHRY, SYGVKD. The V end was cut by 2 bases, the J end by 7 bases, with 14 bases between. The CDR3 is CAISESRGLTEKLFF. CDR3 DNA: TGTGCCATCAGTGAGAGTCGGGGGCTGACTGAAAAACTGTTTTTT.

By share of the sample, this clone is medium-sized (0.01 to 0.1%). This sequence joins TRBV25-1 and TRBJ1-4; D is uncertain. The germline V gene has CDR1 MGHDK and CDR2 SYGVNS. The CDR3 has 14 residues. With 6 bases removed from V and 8 bases from J, the gap between germline ends came to 16 bases. The DNA for the CDR3 is TGTGCCAGCAGCCCCGGGGTATTTGGGGAAAAACTGTTTTTT. This sequence encodes CASSPGVFGEKLFF.

The sample holds one count of this clone. The V and J genes are TRBV30 and TRBJ1-1; 7 nucleotides agree with TRBD1. J gave up 1 base and V 2 bases, and 4 bases lay outside the gene matches. The CDR3 covers 14 residues. Germline V lookup: CDR1 GTSNPN, CDR2 SVGIG (reference sequence). CDR3 region: CAWSHGTANTEAFF. The CDR3 DNA sequence: TGTGCCTGGAGTCACGGGACAGCGAACACTGAAGCTTTCTTT.

This chain uses TRBV30 with TRBJ1-5; D possibly corresponds to TRBD1 (5 bases). The CDR3 is made up of 13 amino acids. Germline assignment: CDR1 GTSNPN and CDR2 SVGIG (reference sequence). V shed 3 bases and J shed 8 bases, with 14 bases lying between them. CDR3 loop: CAWSALRGEPQHF. DNA for the CDR3: TGTGCCTGGAGCGCTTTGAGGGGTGAGCCCCAGCATTTT.

V is TRBV7-2 and J is TRBJ2-7; D gene ambiguous. V lost 5 bases, J lost 4 bases, and 3 bases lay in between. The CDR3 totals 10 residues. The germline V gene encodes CDR1 SGHTA and CDR2 FQGNSA. CDR3 protein: CASSLYEQYF. DNA for the CDR3: TGTGCCAGCAGCCTATACGAGCAGTACTTC.

This rearrangement joins TRBV9 to TRBJ1-3; D gene uncertain. With 3 bases removed from V and 7 bases from J, the gap between germline ends came to 11 bases. The CDR3 covers 13 residues. The V gene's germline CDR1 is SGDLS and CDR2 YYNGEE. The CDR3, as DNA: TGTGCCAGCAGCGCTCGAACCGAGAACACCATATATTTT. Translating gives CASSARTENTIYF.

The rearrangement uses TRBV28 and TRBJ1-6, with 7 positions matching TRBD1. Losses at the gene ends were 5 bases for V and 5 bases for J; bases not matched to a gene: 3. Germline V gene lookup returns CDR1 MDHEN and CDR2 SYDVKM. The CDR3 runs 14 residues. The CDR3 loop reads CASSGTANNSPLHF. CDR3 DNA: TGTGCCAGCAGTGGGACAGCTAATAATTCACCCCTCCACTTT. The complete variable domain, with remaining parts taken from reference TRBV28 and TRBJ1-6, reads DVKVTQSSRYLVKRTGEKVFLECVQDMDHENMFWYRQDPGLGLRLIYFSYDVKMKEKGDIPEGYSVSREKKERFSLILESASTNQTSMYLCASSGTANNSPLHFGNGTRLTVT.

This chain uses TRBV11-2 with TRBJ2-7; TRBD1 aligns across 7 bases. Losses at the gene ends were 5 bases for V and 6 bases for J; bases not matched to a gene: 1. Germline V gene sequence: CDR1 SGHAT, CDR2 FQNNGV. There are 11 residues in the CDR3. The CDR3 coding sequence is TGTGCCAGCAGCCAGGGGGTCGAGCAGTACTTC. The encoded protein is CASSQGVEQYF.

The chain joins TRBV11-2 to TRBJ2-7; D possibly corresponds to TRBD2 (7 bases). This CDR3 spans 15 amino acids. The V and J ends lost 1 base and 3 bases respectively, with 13 bases between them. Looked up from germline, CDR1 is SGHAT and CDR2 is FQNNGV. CDR3 coding DNA: TGTGCCAGCAGCTTAGCGGGGGGCGCCTACTACGAGCAGTACGTC. Its protein product is CASSLAGGAYYEQYV.

The rearrangement joins TRBV18 to TRBJ2-7; 7 bases are shared with TRBD1. Losses at the gene ends were 3 bases for V and 4 bases for J; bases not matched to a gene: 6. Germline-derived CDR1 and CDR2 are KGHSH and LQKENI. The CDR3 has 14 residues. CDR3 coding DNA: TGTGCCAGCTCACCGAGGGACAGCATATACGAGCAGTACGTC. Translated, it gives CASSPRDSIYEQYV.

The rearrangement joins TRBV20-1 to TRBJ1-1; D remains unclear. The CDR3 contains 11 residues. Germline V lookup: CDR1 DFQATT, CDR2 SNEGSKA (reference sequence). Trimming took off 3 bases at V and 8 bases at J, with 10 bases between the two ends. The CDR3 protein is CSASPAREAFF. As DNA, the CDR3 is TGCAGTGCTAGCCCCGCTAGAGAAGCTTTCTTT.

This clone was detected once. The chain is built from TRBV28 and TRBJ2-1, with D possibly matching TRBD2 (6 bases). Trimming removed 3 bases at V and 4 bases at J, with 13 bases between. Germline CDR1 reads MDHEN; CDR2 reads SYDVKM. The CDR3 totals 15 residues. The CDR3 bases are TGTGCCAGCAGTTTTGTTGGCGGGACGTACAATGAGCAGTTCTTC. Its protein product is CASSFVGGTYNEQFF.

This chain joins TRBV7-2 and TRBJ1-1; a weak D match, TRBD1 (5 bases). CDR3 length: 13 amino acids. V lost 5 bases and J lost 6, with 13 bases in between. The V gene's germline CDR1 is SGHTA and CDR2 FQGNSA. The CDR3 reads CASSPRVGPEAFF. The CDR3 region has the DNA TGTGCCAGCAGCCCCCGCGTGGGACCTGAAGCTTTCTTT.